This T cell receptor beta chain was documented in a study of CD8+CD57+ T cells in acquired aplastic anemia. All sequencing subjects had displayed CD8+CD57+ cell expansion on flow cytometry. The patients, all of them, had severe acquired aplastic anemia. At the time of blood sampling, patients had not yet received any therapy. Remarks on this clonotype: What it binds is unknown.

Germline V CDR1 and CDR2: SGHTA, FQGNSA. The CDR3 loop spans 15 amino acids. The V end was cut by 2 bases, the J end by 14 bases, with 24 bases between. Study-wide points: Patients and controls were not found to differ significantly in CD8+ Simpson's diversity.

Genomic DNA, the template, was used for profiling of the TCR beta VDJ and CDR3. TCRdb independently ran MiXCR on the reads; one entry per CDR3 protein. The table records 200,000 to 300,000 distinct CDR3 sequences, approximately 80% of them present only once. The source material was sorted CD4+, CD8+, or CD8+CD57+ T cells (not recorded which) from PBMCs. This receptor was identified in a human donor with aplastic anemia. The genes are TRBV7-2 and TRBJ1-1, with D tentatively TRBD1 (6 bases). The DNA of the CDR3 is TGTGCCAGCAGCTTAACAGGGAGCGCCAACAATGACGCCTTCTTT. Protein product: CASSLTGSANNDAFF. Using reference TRBV7-2 and TRBJ1-1 for the parts outside the CDR3, the full variable domain is GAGVSQSPSNKVTEKGKDVELRCDPISGHTALYWYRQSLGQGLEFLIYFQGNSAPDKSGLPSDRFSAERTGGSVSTLTIQRTQQEDSAVYLCASSLTGSANNDAFFGQGTRLTVV.